These 5 T cell receptor beta chains were all obtained from the same sample, sequenced in a study of blood T cell repertoires in COVID-19 (dated by TCRdb to 2018 to 2020). Library prep was done by the immunoSEQ multiplex PCR assay. TCRdb mirrors the immuneACCESS table, restricted to in-frame sequences. Some clones are absent from its copies; in checked studies, under half trace to an unresolved V gene, and the reason for the others is unknown. For this sample the table gives some 130,000 clones, of which around 80% were detected only once. Approximately 3.5% of the sample is taken by the ten largest. Sequencing used peripheral blood. These receptors were taken from a man aged 55 to 69 with acute or convalescent COVID-19.

The V and J genes are TRBV5-5 and TRBJ2-7; D call uncertain. This CDR3 spans 12 amino acids. Trimming stripped 0 bases from V and 3 bases from J, with 4 bases between. The germline gives CDR1 SGHKS, CDR2 YYEKEE (reference sequence). CDR3 sequence reads: CASSLGLYEQYF. CDR3 bases: TGTGCCAGCAGCTTGGGGCTCTACGAGCAGTACTTC.

This clone was recorded once. The chain carries TRBV12-3 or TRBV12-4 and TRBJ1-2; 7 positions agree with TRBD1. The CDR3 is 13 residues long. V lost 8 bases to trimming and J lost 2 bases; unmatched junction nucleotides: 5. The DNA of the CDR3 is TGTGCCAGCGGGCCGGGACAGAACTATGGCTACACCTTC. Translated: CASGPGQNYGYTF.

The chain has TRBV28 and TRBJ1-6; D might be TRBD1 (5 bases). V was shortened by 6 bases and J by 7 bases, with 13 bases between the two germline ends. Germline loops: CDR1 MDHEN, CDR2 SYDVKM. The CDR3 totals 14 residues. DNA of the CDR3: TGTGCCAGCAGGTACCTGACAGAGAATTCACCCCTCCACTTT. Translated, it gives CASRYLTENSPLHF.

This clone has a handful of counts. V and J are TRBV27 and TRBJ1-2; TRBD1 is a possible D gene (5 bases). Germline CDR1 MNHEY, CDR2 SMNVEV (reference sequence). The CDR3 sequence is 15 residues long. V was shortened by 0 bases and J by 8 bases, with 16 bases between the two germline ends. The CDR3 region has the DNA TGTGCCAGCAGTTTATCCCCGACAGAGGCTGGCGGCTACACCTTC. Amino acids: CASSLSPTEAGGYTF.

The chain is built from TRBV7-9 and TRBJ1-5, with TRBD1 identical over 8 bases. The CDR3 totals 18 residues. V dropped 1 base and J dropped 2; count of bases not matched to a gene: 10. Looked up from germline, CDR1 is SEHNR and CDR2 is FQNEAQ (reference sequence). CDR3 nucleotide sequence: TGTGCCAGCAGCTTAGAACGGGGGGACAGGCGGCGCAATCAGCCCCAGCATTTT. Translated, it gives CASSLERGDRRRNQPQHF.